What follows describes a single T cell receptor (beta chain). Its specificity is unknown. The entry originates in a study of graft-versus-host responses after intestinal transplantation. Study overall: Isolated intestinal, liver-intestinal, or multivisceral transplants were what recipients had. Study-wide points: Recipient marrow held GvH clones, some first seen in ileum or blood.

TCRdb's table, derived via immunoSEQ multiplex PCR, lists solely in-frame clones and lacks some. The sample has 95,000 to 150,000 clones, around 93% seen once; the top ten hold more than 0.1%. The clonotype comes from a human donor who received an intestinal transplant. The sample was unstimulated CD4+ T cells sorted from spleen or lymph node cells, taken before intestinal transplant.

Here the CDR3 reads CASSVVQSGFAFSELFF. DNA for the CDR3: TGTGCCAGCAGCGTAGTTCAGTCCGGCTTCGCTTTTTCGGAGCTGTTTTTT. The J gene is TRBJ2-2, the V gene TRBV9; D gene ambiguous. The V gene lost 0 bases and the J gene lost 10 bases, with 22 bases spanning the gap. This CDR3 has 17 amino acids. Germline CDR1 SGDLS, CDR2 YYNGEE.